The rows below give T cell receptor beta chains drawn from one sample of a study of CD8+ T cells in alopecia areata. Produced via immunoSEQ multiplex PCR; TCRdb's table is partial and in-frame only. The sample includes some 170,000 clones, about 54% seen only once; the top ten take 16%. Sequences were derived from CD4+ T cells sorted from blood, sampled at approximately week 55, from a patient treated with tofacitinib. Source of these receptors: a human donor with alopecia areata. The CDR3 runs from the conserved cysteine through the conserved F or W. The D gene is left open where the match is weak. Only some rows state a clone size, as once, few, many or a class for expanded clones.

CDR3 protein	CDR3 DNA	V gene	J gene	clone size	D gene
CASKVSGQGTQYF	TGTGCCAGCAAAGTCTCAGGACAAGGGACCCAGTACTTC	TRBV6-6	TRBJ2-5	.	.
CAWSALAGGRSEQFF	TGTGCCTGGAGCGCACTAGCGGGGGGGCGGAGTGAGCAGTTCTTC	TRBV30	TRBJ2-1	.	TRBD2
CASSQQSTDTQYF	TGTGCCAGCAGCCAACAGAGCACAGATACGCAGTATTTT	TRBV7-9	TRBJ2-3	.	.
CASSQSGGQLGDEQYF	TGCGCCAGCAGCCAGAGTGGGGGACAGCTCGGCGACGAGCAGTACTTC	TRBV4-1	TRBJ2-7	.	TRBD1
CASSLGSPFYEQYF	TGTGCCAGCAGCTTAGGATCCCCTTTCTACGAGCAGTACTTC	TRBV7-9	TRBJ2-7	few	.
CAIGAGQPQHF	TGTGCCATCGGGGCGGGGCAGCCCCAGCATTTT	TRBV10-3	TRBJ1-5	.	.
CAWSQRTGGSYEQYF	TGTGCCTGGAGTCAGAGGACAGGGGGATCCTACGAGCAGTACTTC	TRBV30	TRBJ2-7	.	TRBD1
CASSRTGEETQYF	TGTGCTAGCAGCAGGACAGGGGAAGAGACCCAGTACTTC	TRBV7-6	TRBJ2-5	few	TRBD1
CSVAGTYTDTQYF	TGCAGCGTTGCTGGCACTTACACAGATACGCAGTATTTT	TRBV29-1	TRBJ2-3	few	.
CASRRLTDSPLHF	TGTGCCAGCAGGCGATTGACAGATTCACCCCTCCACTTT	TRBV11-2	TRBJ1-6	.	.
CASGLNNPNYGYTF	TGTGCTAGTGGTTTGAACAACCCTAACTATGGCTACACCTTC	TRBV12-5	TRBJ1-2	.	.
CSVAHRLSSYEQYF	TGCAGCGTTGCCCACCGGCTATCCTCCTACGAGCAGTACTTC	TRBV29-1	TRBJ2-7	.	.
CASSATSLTHNEQFF	TGTGCCAGCAGCGCGACTAGCTTGACTCACAATGAGCAGTTCTTC	TRBV9	TRBJ2-1	.	TRBD2
CASSSSSGGRARNEQFF	TGCGCCAGCAGCTCGTCTAGCGGGGGACGAGCGAGGAATGAGCAGTTCTTC	TRBV5-1	TRBJ2-1	.	TRBD2
CASSVFGGTADTQYF	TGTGCCAGCAGCGTTTTCGGGGGAACGGCAGATACGCAGTATTTT	TRBV9	TRBJ2-3	.	.
CAIRGDRRPSYEQYF	TGTGCCATCAGGGGGGACAGGCGGCCCTCCTACGAGCAGTACTTC	TRBV10-3	TRBJ2-7	few	TRBD1
CASSRGENTEAFF	TGTGCCAGCAGCCGAGGGGAGAACACTGAAGCTTTCTTT	TRBV2	TRBJ1-1	few	.
CASSPGTSGVQETQYF	TGTGCCAGCAGCCCCGGGACTAGCGGGGTTCAAGAGACCCAGTACTTC	TRBV2	TRBJ2-5	few	TRBD2
CASSVAGVLGNTIYF	TGTGCCAGCAGCGTAGCAGGGGTCCTTGGAAACACCATATATTTT	TRBV9	TRBJ1-3	.	.
CASSLTSDSNQPQHF	TGTGCCAGCAGCTTAACGAGTGATAGCAATCAGCCCCAGCATTTT	TRBV7-9	TRBJ1-5	.	.
CASSYSGYANQPQHF	TGTGCCAGCAGTTACTCAGGGTATGCCAATCAGCCCCAGCATTTT	TRBV6-6	TRBJ1-5	.	.
CASSLGLHKGEKLFF	TGTGCCAGCAGCCTGGGACTCCACAAGGGGGAAAAACTGTTTTTT	TRBV7-2	TRBJ1-4	.	.
CASSLRGTQYF	TGTGCCAGCAGTTTAAGGGGGACCCAGTACTTC	TRBV27	TRBJ2-5	.	.
CASSPRPDMRTGELFF	TGTGCCAGCAGCCCCAGACCCGACATGCGGACAGGGGAGCTGTTTTTT	TRBV4-2	TRBJ2-2	.	.
CASRRQETQYF	TGTGCCAGCCGACGCCAAGAGACCCAGTACTTC	TRBV25-1	TRBJ2-5	.	.
CSGNRDYEKEAFF	TGCAGCGGGAACCGGGACTACGAAAAAGAAGCTTTCTTT	TRBV29-1	TRBJ1-1	.	.
CASTSRVQNIQYF	TGTGCCAGTACGAGCAGGGTACAAAACATTCAGTACTTC	TRBV19	TRBJ2-4	.	.
CSVGTLAGQPQHF	TGCAGCGTAGGGACCCTAGCTGGTCAGCCCCAGCATTTT	TRBV29-1	TRBJ1-5	once	.
CAWSVRLGVSEAFF	TGTGCCTGGAGTGTTCGTTTGGGAGTTAGCGAAGCTTTCTTT	TRBV30	TRBJ1-1	.	.
CASSMTATNQPQHF	TGTGCCAGTAGTATGACGGCCACGAATCAGCCCCAGCATTTT	TRBV19	TRBJ1-5	.	.
CASSLGTYNEQFF	TGCGCCAGCAGCTTGGGGACCTACAATGAGCAGTTCTTC	TRBV5-1	TRBJ2-1	.	.
CASSLDEGFSYEQYF	TGTGCCAGCAGCTTAGATGAGGGATTCTCCTACGAGCAGTACTTC	TRBV7-6	TRBJ2-7	few	.
CASSLGDFSGNTIYF	TGCGCCAGCAGCTTGGGTGACTTCTCTGGAAACACCATATATTTT	TRBV5-1	TRBJ1-3	.	.
CSVGPKQASYEQYF	TGCAGCGTTGGACCCAAACAGGCCTCCTACGAGCAGTACTTC	TRBV29-1	TRBJ2-7	few	.
CASSPSPTASPLHF	TGTGCCAGCAGCCCCTCCCCTACGGCTTCACCCCTCCACTTT	TRBV7-3	TRBJ1-6	once	.
CASSEAAGGPNSPLHF	TGTGCCAGCAGTGAAGCTGCGGGGGGCCCCAATTCACCCCTCCACTTT	TRBV6-1	TRBJ1-6	.	.
CASSPVQRGKETQYF	TGTGCCAGCAGCCCCGTTCAGCGGGGGAAAGAGACCCAGTACTTC	TRBV7-8	TRBJ2-5	few	TRBD2
CACRRVAGGSGELFF	TGTGCCTGCCGACGGGTGGCAGGGGGCTCCGGGGAGCTGTTTTTT	TRBV30	TRBJ2-2	.	TRBD1
CASSVEQWGFGELFF	TGTGCCAGCAGTGTGGAACAATGGGGATTCGGGGAGCTGTTTTTT	TRBV2	TRBJ2-2	few	.
CAWSVQVEQYF	TGTGCCTGGAGTGTACAGGTAGAGCAGTACTTC	TRBV30	TRBJ2-7	.	.
CSVVKGTGTYEQYF	TGCAGCGTTGTGAAAGGGACAGGGACTTACGAGCAGTACTTC	TRBV29-1	TRBJ2-7	.	TRBD1
CASGWTGQGGRNEQFF	TGTGCTAGTGGTTGGACAGGACAGGGAGGTAGGAATGAGCAGTTCTTC	TRBV12-5	TRBJ2-1	.	TRBD1
CASSSLQGPNSPLHF	TGTGCCAGCAGCTCGCTACAGGGCCCCAATTCACCCCTCCACTTT	TRBV11-2	TRBJ1-6	.	.
CATMWDRDTEAFF	TGTGCCACCATGTGGGACAGGGACACTGAAGCTTTCTTT	TRBV15	TRBJ1-1	few	TRBD1
CSVGRAQETQYF	TGCAGCGTTGGGAGAGCACAAGAGACCCAGTACTTC	TRBV29-1	TRBJ2-5	.	.
CASSYSNTDTQYF	TGTGCCAGCAGTTACTCGAACACAGATACGCAGTATTTT	TRBV6-6	TRBJ2-3	.	.
CASSQVWVGGETQYF	TGTGCCAGCAGCCAAGTCTGGGTGGGAGGAGAGACCCAGTACTTC	TRBV4-2	TRBJ2-5	.	.
CASSEGLAELYEQYF	TGTGCCAGCAGTGAAGGACTAGCGGAGCTCTACGAGCAGTACTTC	TRBV25-1	TRBJ2-7	.	TRBD2
CASSYARPQHF	TGTGCCAGCAGCTATGCTCGGCCCCAGCATTTT	TRBV7-6	TRBJ1-5	.	.
CASSLGRGQETQYF	TGCGCCAGCAGCTTGGGTCGTGGCCAAGAGACCCAGTACTTC	TRBV5-1	TRBJ2-5	once	.
CAISGEQGKYYGYTF	TGTGCCATCAGTGGTGAACAGGGAAAGTACTATGGCTACACCTTC	TRBV10-3	TRBJ1-2	.	.